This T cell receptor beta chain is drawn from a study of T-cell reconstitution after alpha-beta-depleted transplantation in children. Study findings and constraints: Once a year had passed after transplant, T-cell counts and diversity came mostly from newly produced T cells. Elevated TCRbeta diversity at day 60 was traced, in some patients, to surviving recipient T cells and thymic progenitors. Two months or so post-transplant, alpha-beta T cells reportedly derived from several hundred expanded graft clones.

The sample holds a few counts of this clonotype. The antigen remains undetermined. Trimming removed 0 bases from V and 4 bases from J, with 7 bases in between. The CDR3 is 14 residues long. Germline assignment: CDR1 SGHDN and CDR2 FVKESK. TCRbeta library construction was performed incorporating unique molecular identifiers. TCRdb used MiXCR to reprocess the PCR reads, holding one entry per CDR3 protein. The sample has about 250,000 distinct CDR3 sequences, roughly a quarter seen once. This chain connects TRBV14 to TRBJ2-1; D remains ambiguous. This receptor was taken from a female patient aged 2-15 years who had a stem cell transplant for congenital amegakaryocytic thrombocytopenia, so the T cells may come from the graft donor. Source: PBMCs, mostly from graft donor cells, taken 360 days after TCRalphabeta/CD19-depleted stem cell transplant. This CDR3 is CASSQEMGYNEQFF. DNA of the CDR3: TGTGCCAGCAGCCAAGAAATGGGATACAATGAGCAGTTCTTC.